What follows describes a single T cell receptor beta chain. This sample was included in a study of T cells in localized non-small cell lung cancer. TCRdb keeps only in-frame clones here, not all; method: immunoSEQ multiplex PCR. The sample has under 50,000 clones; more than 80% are singletons. CDR3 length: 16 amino acids. The J segment lost 3 bases and the V segment lost 0 bases, leaving 6 bases of the junction unmatched. Germline loops: CDR1 SNHLY, CDR2 FYNNEI. This clonotype was obtained from a male donor at least 60 years old with stage II lung adenocarcinoma. The V gene is TRBV2, the J gene TRBJ2-3; 7 bases fit TRBD2. The sequencing here drew on peripheral blood mononuclear cells, taken before any cancer treatment. CDR3 DNA: TGTGCCAGCAGTGAAGCGGGAGGGGTCATAACAGATACGCAGTATTTT. The encoded protein is CASSEAGGVITDTQYF.